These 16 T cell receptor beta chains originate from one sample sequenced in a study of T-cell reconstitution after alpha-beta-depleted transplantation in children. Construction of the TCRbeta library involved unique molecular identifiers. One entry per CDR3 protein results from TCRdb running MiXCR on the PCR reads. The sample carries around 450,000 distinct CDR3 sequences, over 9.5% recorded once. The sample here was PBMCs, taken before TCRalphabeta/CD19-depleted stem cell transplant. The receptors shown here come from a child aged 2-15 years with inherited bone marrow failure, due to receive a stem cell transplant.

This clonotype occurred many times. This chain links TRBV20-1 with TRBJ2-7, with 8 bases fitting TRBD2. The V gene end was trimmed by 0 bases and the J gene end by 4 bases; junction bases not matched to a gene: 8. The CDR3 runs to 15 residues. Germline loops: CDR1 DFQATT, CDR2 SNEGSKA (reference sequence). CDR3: CSARDGGTSSYEQYF. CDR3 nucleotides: TGCAGTGCTAGAGATGGGGGGACTAGTTCTTACGAGCAGTACTTC.

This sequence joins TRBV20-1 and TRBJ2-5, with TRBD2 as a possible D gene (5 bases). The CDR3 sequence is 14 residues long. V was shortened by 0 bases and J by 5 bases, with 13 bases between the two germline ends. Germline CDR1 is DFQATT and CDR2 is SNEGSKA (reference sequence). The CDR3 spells CSARELDWPETQYF. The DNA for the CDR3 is TGCAGTGCTAGAGAATTGGACTGGCCGGAGACCCAGTACTTC.

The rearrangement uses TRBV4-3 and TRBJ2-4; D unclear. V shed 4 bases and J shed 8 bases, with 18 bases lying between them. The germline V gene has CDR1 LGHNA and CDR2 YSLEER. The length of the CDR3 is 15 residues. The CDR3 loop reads CASSPTSLRYDIQYF. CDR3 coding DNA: TGCGCCAGCAGCCCCACTTCCCTTAGGTACGACATTCAGTACTTC.

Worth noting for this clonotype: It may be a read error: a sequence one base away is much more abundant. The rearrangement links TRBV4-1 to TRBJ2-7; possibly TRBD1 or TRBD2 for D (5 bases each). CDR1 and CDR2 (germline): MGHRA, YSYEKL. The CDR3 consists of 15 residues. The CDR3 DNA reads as TGCGCCAGCAGCCAAGATCTCGCGAGGGGCGACGAGCAGCACTTC. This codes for CASSQDLARGDEQHF.

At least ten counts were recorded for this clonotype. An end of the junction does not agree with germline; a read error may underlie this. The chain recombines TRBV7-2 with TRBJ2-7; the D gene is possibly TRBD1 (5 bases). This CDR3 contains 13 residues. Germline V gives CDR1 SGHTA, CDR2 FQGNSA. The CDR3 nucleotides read TGTGCCAGCATCTTAGGGGCAGCCTACGAGCAGTACTTC. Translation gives CASILGAAYEQYF.

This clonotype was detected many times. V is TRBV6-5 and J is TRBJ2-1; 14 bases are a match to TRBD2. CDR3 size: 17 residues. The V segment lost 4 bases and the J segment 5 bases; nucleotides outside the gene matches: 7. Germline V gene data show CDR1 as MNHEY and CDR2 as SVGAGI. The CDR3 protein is CASSSPRLAGGNNEQFF. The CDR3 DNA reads TGTGCCAGCAGTTCCCCTCGACTAGCGGGGGGGAACAATGAGCAGTTCTTC.

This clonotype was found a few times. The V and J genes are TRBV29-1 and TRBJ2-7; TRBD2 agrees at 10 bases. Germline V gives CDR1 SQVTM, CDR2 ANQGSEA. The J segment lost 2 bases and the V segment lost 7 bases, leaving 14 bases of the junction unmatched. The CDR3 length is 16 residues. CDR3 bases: TGCAGCGCTAGACATGTACTAGCGGGAAACACCTACGAGCAGTACTTC. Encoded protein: CSARHVLAGNTYEQYF.

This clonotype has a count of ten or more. Here the CDR3 reads CSVDGGSSYEQYF. The DNA for the CDR3 is TGCAGCGTTGACGGGGGGAGCTCCTACGAGCAGTACTTC. This rearrangement joins TRBV29-1 to TRBJ2-7; TRBD2 agrees at 7 bases. The CDR3 is 13 residues long. Germline V gene data show CDR1 as SQVTM and CDR2 as ANQGSEA. V was pared by 3 bases and J by 0 bases, with 2 bases of the junction left unmatched.

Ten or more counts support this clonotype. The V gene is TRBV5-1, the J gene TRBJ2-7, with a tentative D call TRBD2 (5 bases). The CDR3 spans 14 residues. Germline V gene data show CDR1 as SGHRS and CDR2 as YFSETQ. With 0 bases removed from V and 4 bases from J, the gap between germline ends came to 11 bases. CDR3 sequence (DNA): TGCGCCAGCAGCTTGGAGGGAACGGGGTACGAGCAGTACTTC. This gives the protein CASSLEGTGYEQYF.

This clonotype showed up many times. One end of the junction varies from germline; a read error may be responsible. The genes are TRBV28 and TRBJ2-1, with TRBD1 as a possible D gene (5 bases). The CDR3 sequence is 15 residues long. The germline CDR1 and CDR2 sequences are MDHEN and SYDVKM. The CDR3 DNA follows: TGCGCCAGCAGCTTGGGCGACAGCTCCTACAATGAGCAGTTCTTC. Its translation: CASSLGDSSYNEQFF.

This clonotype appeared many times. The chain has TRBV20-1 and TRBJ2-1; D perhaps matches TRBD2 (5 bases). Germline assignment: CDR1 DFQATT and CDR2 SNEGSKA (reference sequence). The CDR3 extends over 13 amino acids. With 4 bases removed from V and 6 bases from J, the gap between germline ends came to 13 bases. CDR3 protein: CSAKGGPANEQFF. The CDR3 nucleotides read TGCAGTGCTAAGGGCGGGCCAGCCAATGAGCAGTTCTTC.

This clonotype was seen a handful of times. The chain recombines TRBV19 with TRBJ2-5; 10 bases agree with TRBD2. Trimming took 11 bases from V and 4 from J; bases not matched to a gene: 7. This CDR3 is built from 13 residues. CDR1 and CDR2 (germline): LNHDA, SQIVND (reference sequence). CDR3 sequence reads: CAVLAGNGETQYF. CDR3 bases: TGTGCCGTACTAGCGGGAAATGGAGAGACCCAGTACTTC.

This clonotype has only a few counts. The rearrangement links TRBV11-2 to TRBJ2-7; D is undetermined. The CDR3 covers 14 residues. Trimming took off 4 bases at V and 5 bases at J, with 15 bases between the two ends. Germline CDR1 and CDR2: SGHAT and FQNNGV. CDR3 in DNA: TGTGCCAGCAGCTCTCCCTGGCTAGACGACGAGCAGTACTTC. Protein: CASSSPWLDDEQYF.

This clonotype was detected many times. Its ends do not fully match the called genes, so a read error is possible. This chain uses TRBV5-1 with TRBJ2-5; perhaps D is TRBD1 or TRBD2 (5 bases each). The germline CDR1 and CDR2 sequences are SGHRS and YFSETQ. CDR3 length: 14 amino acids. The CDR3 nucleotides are TGCGCCAGCAGCCTCCTACCGGGACCAGCTAATTATAACTTC. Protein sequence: CASSLLPGPANYNF. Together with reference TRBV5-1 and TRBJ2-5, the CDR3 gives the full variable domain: KAGVTQTPRYLIKTRGQQVTLSCSPISGHRSVSWYQQTPGQGLQFLFEYFSETQRNKGNFPGRFSGRQFSNSRSEMNVSTLELGDSALYLCASSLLPGPANYNFGPGTRLLVL.

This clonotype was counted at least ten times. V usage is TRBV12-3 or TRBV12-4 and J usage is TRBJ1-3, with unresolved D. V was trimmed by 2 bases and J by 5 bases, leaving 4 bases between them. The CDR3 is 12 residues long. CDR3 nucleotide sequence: TGTGCCAGCAGTTTATTACGAAACACCATATATTTT. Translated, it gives CASSLLRNTIYF.

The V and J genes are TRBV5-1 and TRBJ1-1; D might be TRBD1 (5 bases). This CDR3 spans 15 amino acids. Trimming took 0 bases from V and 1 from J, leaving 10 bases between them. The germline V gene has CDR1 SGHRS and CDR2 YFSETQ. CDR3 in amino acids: CASSLAAGTNTEAFF. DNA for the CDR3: TGCGCCAGCAGCTTGGCCGCAGGGACGAACACTGAAGCTTTCTTT.